This TCR beta chain came from a study of blood T cell repertoires in COVID-19. The overall study: Some COVID-19 samples were acute and others convalescent; all came from the United States, Italy and Spain.

Germline assignment: CDR1 SGHTA and CDR2 FQGNSA. The CDR3 has 14 amino acids. The V and J ends lost 3 bases and 1 base respectively, with 9 bases between them. Methods used by the authors: Estimation of nucleated cell counts relied on the amplification of reference gene primers. TCRdb keeps only in-frame clones here, not all; method: immunoSEQ multiplex PCR. V, J and clone size were drawn from that table, and D and trimming were deduced from the DNA. The sample shows tens of thousands of clones, less than 90% of them seen only once. Sequenced material: peripheral blood. This TCR came from a man in his fifties or sixties with COVID-19, enrolled during active disease. V gene TRBV7-2 combines with J gene TRBJ2-5; maybe TRBD2 (6 bases). Here the CDR3 DNA reads TGTGCCAGCAGCTTCCCCGGGGGCCAAGAGACCCAGTACTTC. Translating it yields CASSFPGGQETQYF.